A selection of T cell receptor beta chains follows, all from one sample in a study of identical twins. From the 5' RACE reads, TCRdb called clonotypes with MiXCR, one entry per CDR3 protein. The repertoire holds hundreds of thousands of distinct CDR3 sequences, with roughly 6% as singletons. Sequenced sample: naive T cells sorted from blood. Source of these receptors: a man younger than 30 in good health. The CDR3 runs from the conserved cysteine through the conserved F or W. Each record gives: D gene, clone size, V gene, J gene, CDR3 protein, CDR3 DNA. A D gene is named only where the DNA matches it firmly. Size is stated for part of the rows, as once, few or many counts, or as a class when the clone is expanded.

d_call: NA
clone_size: many
v_call: TRBV5-1
j_call: TRBJ2-2
cdr3_aa: CASSQPRDQNTGELFF
cdr3_nt: TGCGCCAGCAGCCAACCCCGGGACCAGAACACCGGGGAGCTGTTTTTT

d_call: NA
clone_size: NA
v_call: TRBV5-1
j_call: TRBJ2-2
cdr3_aa: CASSRIGPVTGELFF
cdr3_nt: TGCGCCAGCTCTCGGATAGGACCTGTGACCGGGGAGCTGTTTTTT

d_call: TRBD1
clone_size: NA
v_call: TRBV6-1
j_call: TRBJ1-4
cdr3_aa: CASREQGALGEKLFF
cdr3_nt: TGTGCCAGCAGGGAACAGGGGGCGCTTGGCGAAAAACTGTTTTTT

d_call: TRBD2
clone_size: NA
v_call: TRBV5-5
j_call: TRBJ2-1
cdr3_aa: CASSLSGRAEQFF
cdr3_nt: TGTGCCAGCAGCTTGAGCGGGAGGGCTGAGCAGTTCTTC

d_call: TRBD2
clone_size: NA
v_call: TRBV7-9
j_call: TRBJ2-3
cdr3_aa: CASRPPGLARVDTQYF
cdr3_nt: TGTGCCAGCAGACCACCGGGACTAGCCAGGGTAGATACGCAGTATTTT

d_call: NA
clone_size: few
v_call: TRBV21-1
j_call: TRBJ1-2
cdr3_aa: CASSKGGRTTVGYGYTF
cdr3_nt: TGTGCCAGCAGCAAAGGGGGCCGGACAACCGTGGGCTATGGCTACACCTTC

d_call: TRBD2
clone_size: many
v_call: TRBV29-1
j_call: TRBJ2-5
cdr3_aa: CSVALLRGSQETQYF
cdr3_nt: TGCAGCGTTGCTTTACTCCGCGGGAGCCAAGAGACCCAGTACTTC

d_call: NA
clone_size: NA
v_call: TRBV20-1
j_call: TRBJ2-4
cdr3_aa: CSALTEIAKNIQYF
cdr3_nt: TGCAGTGCCCTGACTGAGATAGCCAAAAACATTCAGTACTTC

d_call: NA
clone_size: NA
v_call: TRBV21-1
j_call: TRBJ2-1
cdr3_aa: CASSKVVAGADFEQFF
cdr3_nt: TGTGCCAGCAGCAAAGTCGTAGCGGGAGCCGACTTCGAGCAGTTCTTC

d_call: NA
clone_size: NA
v_call: TRBV14
j_call: TRBJ2-5
cdr3_aa: CASSLQRVRETQYF
cdr3_nt: TGTGCCAGCAGCCTACAGAGGGTTCGGGAGACCCAGTACTTC

d_call: NA
clone_size: NA
v_call: TRBV10-3
j_call: TRBJ2-5
cdr3_aa: CAISVTGAVSETQYF
cdr3_nt: TGTGCCATCAGTGTTACGGGGGCCGTTTCAGAGACCCAGTACTTC

d_call: NA
clone_size: many
v_call: TRBV9
j_call: TRBJ1-5
cdr3_aa: CASSVAGNGNQPQHF
cdr3_nt: TGTGCCAGCAGCGTAGCGGGAAATGGGAATCAGCCCCAGCATTTT

d_call: TRBD1
clone_size: NA
v_call: TRBV12-3/TRBV12-4
j_call: TRBJ2-2
cdr3_aa: CASGSETGVPHHTGELFF
cdr3_nt: TGTGCCAGCGGCTCGGAGACAGGGGTCCCCCATCACACCGGGGAGCTGTTTTTT

d_call: NA
clone_size: many
v_call: TRBV12-3/TRBV12-4
j_call: TRBJ2-5
cdr3_aa: CASTYSGGVTETQYF
cdr3_nt: TGTGCCAGCACCTATTCGGGTGGTGTCACTGAGACCCAGTACTTC

d_call: TRBD1
clone_size: few
v_call: TRBV4-3
j_call: TRBJ2-3
cdr3_aa: CASGTDRTDTQYF
cdr3_nt: TGCGCCAGTGGGACAGACCGCACAGATACGCAGTATTTT

d_call: NA
clone_size: many
v_call: TRBV9
j_call: TRBJ2-1
cdr3_aa: CASSDQLPVNEQFF
cdr3_nt: TGTGCCAGCAGCGATCAACTACCTGTCAATGAGCAGTTCTTC

d_call: TRBD1
clone_size: many
v_call: TRBV28
j_call: TRBJ2-6
cdr3_aa: CASSPRTGKFNVLTF
cdr3_nt: TGTGCCAGCAGCCCCAGGACAGGCAAATTCAACGTCCTGACTTTC

d_call: TRBD2
clone_size: NA
v_call: TRBV3-1
j_call: TRBJ2-5
cdr3_aa: CASSPGTIRGETQYF
cdr3_nt: TGTGCCAGCAGCCCCGGGACTATCCGAGGAGAGACCCAGTACTTC

d_call: NA
clone_size: NA
v_call: TRBV11-2
j_call: TRBJ2-5
cdr3_aa: CASSLLQTVQETQYF
cdr3_nt: TGTGCCAGCAGCTTACTTCAGACAGTCCAAGAGACCCAGTACTTC

d_call: NA
clone_size: few
v_call: TRBV9
j_call: TRBJ2-2
cdr3_aa: CASSGVSRELFF
cdr3_nt: TGTGCCAGCAGCGGGGTTTCACGGGAGCTGTTTTTT

d_call: NA
clone_size: few
v_call: TRBV20-1
j_call: TRBJ2-2
cdr3_aa: CSAVPRGRNTGELFF
cdr3_nt: TGCAGTGCGGTTCCCCGGGGCAGGAACACCGGGGAGCTGTTTTTT

d_call: NA
clone_size: NA
v_call: TRBV25-1
j_call: TRBJ2-3
cdr3_aa: CASSAISTDTQYF
cdr3_nt: TGTGCCAGCAGTGCGATTAGCACAGATACGCAGTATTTT

d_call: NA
clone_size: many
v_call: TRBV6-1
j_call: TRBJ2-1
cdr3_aa: CASRGTNSYNEQFF
cdr3_nt: TGTGCCAGCAGGGGGACAAACTCCTACAATGAGCAGTTCTTC

d_call: NA
clone_size: many
v_call: TRBV20-1
j_call: TRBJ2-7
cdr3_aa: CSARDLTTDEQYF
cdr3_nt: TGCAGTGCTAGAGATCTCACTACCGACGAGCAGTACTTC

d_call: NA
clone_size: NA
v_call: TRBV7-9
j_call: TRBJ2-7
cdr3_aa: CASSLGGGSLSYEQYF
cdr3_nt: TGTGCCAGCAGCTTAGGAGGGGGTAGTCTTTCCTACGAGCAGTACTTC

d_call: NA
clone_size: NA
v_call: TRBV5-1
j_call: TRBJ2-5
cdr3_aa: CASSNSGPYQETQYF
cdr3_nt: TGCGCCAGCAGCAACAGCGGGCCGTACCAAGAGACCCAGTACTTC

d_call: TRBD1
clone_size: few
v_call: TRBV5-1
j_call: TRBJ1-5
cdr3_aa: CASRLRRGHQPQHF
cdr3_nt: TGCGCCAGCCGTCTTCGCAGGGGGCATCAGCCCCAGCATTTT

d_call: NA
clone_size: few
v_call: TRBV7-8
j_call: TRBJ2-6
cdr3_aa: CASSNKPYSGANVLTF
cdr3_nt: TGTGCCAGCAGCAACAAGCCTTACTCTGGGGCCAACGTCCTGACTTTC

d_call: NA
clone_size: many
v_call: TRBV12-3/TRBV12-4
j_call: TRBJ2-1
cdr3_aa: CASSLERGSEQFF
cdr3_nt: TGTGCCAGCAGTCTCGAAAGGGGGAGTGAGCAGTTCTTC

d_call: NA
clone_size: few
v_call: TRBV24-1
j_call: TRBJ1-5
cdr3_aa: CATSDGGTPPNQPQHF
cdr3_nt: TGTGCCACCAGTGATGGGGGGACTCCCCCCAATCAGCCCCAGCATTTT

d_call: NA
clone_size: many
v_call: TRBV28
j_call: TRBJ2-1
cdr3_aa: CASSLEAGEQFF
cdr3_nt: TGTGCCAGCAGTTTAGAGGCGGGTGAGCAGTTCTTC

d_call: NA
clone_size: many
v_call: TRBV4-1
j_call: TRBJ1-1
cdr3_aa: CASSQVGQPNTEAFF
cdr3_nt: TGCGCCAGCAGCCAAGTAGGACAGCCGAACACTGAAGCTTTCTTT

d_call: NA
clone_size: few
v_call: TRBV12-3/TRBV12-4
j_call: TRBJ1-4
cdr3_aa: CASSLFNEKLFF
cdr3_nt: TGTGCCAGCAGTTTATTTAATGAAAAACTGTTTTTT

d_call: TRBD1
clone_size: few
v_call: TRBV4-2
j_call: TRBJ1-2
cdr3_aa: CASSLPQGDQRTNYGYTF
cdr3_nt: TGTGCCAGCAGCCTCCCACAGGGGGACCAACGCACTAACTATGGCTACACCTTC

d_call: NA
clone_size: many
v_call: TRBV27
j_call: TRBJ1-1
cdr3_aa: CASSSLQQNTEAFF
cdr3_nt: TGTGCCAGCAGTTCGTTACAACAGAACACTGAAGCTTTCTTT

d_call: NA
clone_size: NA
v_call: TRBV21-1
j_call: TRBJ2-3
cdr3_aa: CASSKEKASTCTDTQYF
cdr3_nt: TGTGCCAGCAGCAAAGAGAAGGCTAGCACGTGCACAGATACGCAGTATTTT

d_call: NA
clone_size: many
v_call: TRBV12-3/TRBV12-4
j_call: TRBJ2-3
cdr3_aa: CASSKTSTGTDTQYF
cdr3_nt: TGTGCCAGCAGTAAGACTAGTACGGGCACAGATACGCAGTATTTT

d_call: TRBD1
clone_size: many
v_call: TRBV5-4
j_call: TRBJ2-1
cdr3_aa: CASSADRPIYNEQFF
cdr3_nt: TGTGCCAGCAGCGCGGACAGGCCCATTTACAATGAGCAGTTCTTC

d_call: NA
clone_size: many
v_call: TRBV10-3
j_call: TRBJ1-1
cdr3_aa: CAIRDDGSPMNTEAFF
cdr3_nt: TGTGCCATCAGGGACGACGGAAGCCCTATGAACACTGAAGCTTTCTTT

d_call: NA
clone_size: many
v_call: TRBV10-3
j_call: TRBJ1-5
cdr3_aa: CATPSRNSNQPQHF
cdr3_nt: TGTGCCACCCCTTCCCGAAACAGCAATCAGCCCCAGCATTTT

d_call: NA
clone_size: many
v_call: TRBV12-3/TRBV12-4
j_call: TRBJ1-2
cdr3_aa: CASSTGIHGYTF
cdr3_nt: TGTGCCAGCAGTACAGGGATTCACGGCTACACCTTC

d_call: NA
clone_size: few
v_call: TRBV6-5
j_call: TRBJ1-1
cdr3_aa: CASSYRGGRMNTEAFF
cdr3_nt: TGTGCCAGCAGTTATCGGGGGGGGAGGATGAACACTGAAGCTTTCTTT

d_call: TRBD1
clone_size: many
v_call: TRBV27
j_call: TRBJ2-1
cdr3_aa: CASKHRGVGNEQFF
cdr3_nt: TGTGCCAGCAAACACAGGGGTGTCGGCAATGAGCAGTTCTTC

d_call: NA
clone_size: few
v_call: TRBV12-3/TRBV12-4
j_call: TRBJ2-5
cdr3_aa: CASSLPRELYQETQYF
cdr3_nt: TGTGCCAGCAGTTTACCCAGGGAACTGTACCAAGAGACCCAGTACTTC

d_call: NA
clone_size: NA
v_call: TRBV30
j_call: TRBJ1-5
cdr3_aa: CAWADTRSQPQHF
cdr3_nt: TGTGCCTGGGCTGACACCCGAAGTCAGCCCCAGCATTTT

d_call: TRBD2
clone_size: many
v_call: TRBV12-3/TRBV12-4
j_call: TRBJ2-1
cdr3_aa: CASSSTSGLEAYNEQFF
cdr3_nt: TGTGCCAGCAGTTCGACTAGCGGGTTGGAGGCCTACAATGAGCAGTTCTTC

d_call: NA
clone_size: few
v_call: TRBV11-2
j_call: TRBJ2-5
cdr3_aa: CASSLDNIRAGRETQYF
cdr3_nt: TGTGCCAGCAGCTTAGATAATATCAGGGCAGGTCGGGAGACCCAGTACTTC

d_call: TRBD1
clone_size: NA
v_call: TRBV7-9
j_call: TRBJ1-4
cdr3_aa: CASSLGVGTGTEKLFF
cdr3_nt: TGTGCCAGCAGCTTAGGTGTGGGGACAGGGACTGAAAAACTGTTTTTT

d_call: NA
clone_size: NA
v_call: TRBV7-3
j_call: TRBJ2-1
cdr3_aa: CASSPALGGEQFF
cdr3_nt: TGTGCCAGCAGTCCGGCACTCGGGGGTGAGCAGTTCTTC

d_call: NA
clone_size: NA
v_call: TRBV7-8
j_call: TRBJ2-4
cdr3_aa: CASSLARMGLTIQYF
cdr3_nt: TGTGCCAGCAGCTTAGCCCGCATGGGTCTAACCATTCAGTACTTC

d_call: TRBD2
clone_size: NA
v_call: TRBV5-1
j_call: TRBJ2-1
cdr3_aa: CASSLTSGSPNEQFF
cdr3_nt: TGCGCCAGCAGCCTTACTAGCGGGAGTCCCAATGAGCAGTTCTTC

d_call: NA
clone_size: NA
v_call: TRBV5-5
j_call: TRBJ1-1
cdr3_aa: CASSLRARSDTEAFF
cdr3_nt: TGTGCCAGCAGCTTGAGGGCGCGGTCGGACACTGAAGCTTTCTTT